This record concerns one T cell receptor (beta chain) sequence. Generated by immunoSEQ multiplex PCR, the TCRdb table keeps only in-frame clones and is missing some. Of fewer than 60,000 clones listed, around 87% are singletons. This record comes from a study of control samples from healthy donors and cancer patients. Input material: PBMCs. This clonotype was sampled from a woman in her sixties or seventies with lung cancer.

The CDR3 DNA follows: TGTGCCAGCAGCTTAAGCAGGGAGGATGGCTACACCTTC. The encoded protein is CASSLSREDGYTF. The chain has TRBV7-3 and TRBJ1-2; D may be TRBD1 (5 bases). CDR1 is SGHTA, CDR2 FQGTGA, per germline. V lost 1 base and J lost 6, with 9 bases in between. CDR3 size: 13 residues.